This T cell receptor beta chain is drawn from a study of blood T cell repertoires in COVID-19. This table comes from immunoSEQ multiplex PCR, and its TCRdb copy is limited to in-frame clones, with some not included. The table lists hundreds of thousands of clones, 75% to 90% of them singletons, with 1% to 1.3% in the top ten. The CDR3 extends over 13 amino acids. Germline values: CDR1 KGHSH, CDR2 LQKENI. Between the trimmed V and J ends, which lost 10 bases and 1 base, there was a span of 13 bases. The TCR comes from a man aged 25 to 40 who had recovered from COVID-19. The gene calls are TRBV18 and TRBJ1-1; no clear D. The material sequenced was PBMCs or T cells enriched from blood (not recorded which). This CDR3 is CANKQSSNTEAFF. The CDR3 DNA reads TGTGCCAACAAACAGAGCTCGAACACTGAAGCTTTCTTT. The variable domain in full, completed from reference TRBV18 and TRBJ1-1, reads NAGVMQNPRHLVRRRGQEARLRCSPMKGHSHVYWYRQLPEEGLKFMVYLQKENIIDESGMPKERFSAEFPKEGPSILRIQQVVRGDSAAYFCANKQSSNTEAFFGQGTRLTVV.